These 21 T cell receptor beta chains share one sample of origin, sequenced in a study of T cell responses to AZD1222 COVID-19 vaccine. The assay was immunoSEQ multiplex PCR, and TCRdb's table has in-frame clones only and misses some. The sample lists about 96,000 clones, 89% seen once, with about 1.5% in the top ten. The sequencing here drew on peripheral blood, taken on day 0 of AZD1222 vaccination. Receptor source: an adult in good health.

J is TRBJ2-4 and V is TRBV19; TRBD1 agrees at 8 bases. CDR1 and CDR2 (germline): LNHDA, SQIVND (reference sequence). CDR3 length equals 18 residues. The trim removed 7 bases at V and 4 bases at J, leaving 18 bases unmatched. The CDR3 DNA is TGTGCCAGTACGGAGGAGGGAGGACAGGGCAGACTTAAAAACATTCAGTACTTC. Protein: CASTEEGGQGRLKNIQYF.

The rearrangement links TRBV5-1 to TRBJ2-3, with 9 nucleotides matching TRBD1. CDR3 size: 14 residues. Unmatched junction bases numbered 4, after V lost 5 bases and J lost 3 bases. Germline CDR1 and CDR2: SGHRS and YFSETQ. For the CDR3, the DNA is TGCGCCAGCAGGGGACAGGGAGGAACAGATACGCAGTATTTT. This translates into CASRGQGGTDTQYF.

The chain recombines TRBV28 with TRBJ1-2; D perhaps matches TRBD1 (6 bases). V gave up 11 bases and J gave up 4 bases, with 14 bases separating them. Germline loops: CDR1 MDHEN, CDR2 SYDVKM. This CDR3 is built from 12 residues. CDR3 DNA sequence: TGTGCCGGCCACAGGGCCAGCTATGGCTACACCTTC. This encodes CAGHRASYGYTF.

The chain combines TRBV28 with TRBJ1-6, with 8 bases fitting TRBD1. V was pared by 7 bases and J by 8 bases, with 10 bases of the junction left unmatched. Germline V gives CDR1 MDHEN, CDR2 SYDVKM. This CDR3 has 15 amino acids. The CDR3 nucleotides read TGTGCCAGCAAGTTCGAGGGACAGGATTATTCACCCCTCCACTTT. This codes for CASKFEGQDYSPLHF.

The CDR3 loop reads CAWSVIPGYYGYTF. The CDR3, as DNA: TGTGCCTGGAGTGTCATACCGGGTTACTATGGCTACACCTTC. This rearrangement joins TRBV30 to TRBJ1-2; D gene ambiguous. V was pared by 0 bases and J by 3 bases, with 11 bases between. This CDR3 has 14 residues. The germline V gene encodes CDR1 GTSNPN and CDR2 SVGIG (reference sequence).

The chain carries TRBV9 and TRBJ1-1; TRBD1 might be the D (5 bases). Germline CDR1 SGDLS, CDR2 YYNGEE. This CDR3 is built from 14 residues. Trimming took off 6 bases at V and 0 bases at J, with 12 bases between the two ends. CDR3 in amino acids: CASTPRELNTEAFF. CDR3 nucleotides: TGTGCCAGCACCCCCAGGGAATTGAACACTGAAGCTTTCTTT.

This chain joins TRBV7-2 and TRBJ2-1; no clear D gene. Trimming shortened V by 1 base and J by 10 bases, and 11 bases separated the two germline ends. Germline CDR1 is SGHTA and CDR2 is FQGNSA. This CDR3 is 13 amino acids long. As DNA, the CDR3 is TGTGCCAGCAGCTTAGGGGCGATTGGAGAGCAGTTCTTC. Protein sequence: CASSLGAIGEQFF.

This rearrangement joins TRBV27 to TRBJ2-3, with no clear D. V lost 5 bases and J lost 8, with 11 bases in between. The CDR3 length is 12 residues. Germline CDR1 is MNHEY and CDR2 is SMNVEV (reference sequence). The CDR3: CASSGFGVTQYF. The CDR3 region has the DNA TGTGCCAGCAGTGGGTTCGGTGTTACGCAGTATTTT.

The chain joins TRBV27 to TRBJ1-2, with 7 bases aligning to TRBD1. This CDR3 region has 14 residues. V was clipped by 2 bases and J by 4 bases; unmatched bases: 4. CDR1 and CDR2 from the germline V gene are MNHEY and SMNVEV (reference sequence). In nucleotides, the CDR3 is TGTGCCAGCAGTTTACGGTGGGACAGCTATGGCTACACCTTC. Protein sequence: CASSLRWDSYGYTF.

For the CDR3, the DNA is TGTGCCAGCAGCCCCTGGGCAGGCCTTATGGGCCAGTACTTC. Translating gives CASSPWAGLMGQYF. V usage is TRBV11-2 and J usage is TRBJ2-5, with D unresolved. The germline CDR1 and CDR2 sequences are SGHAT and FQNNGV. The CDR3 runs to 14 residues. V lost 5 bases and J 10 bases, leaving 20 bases between the germline ends.

This sequence joins TRBV4-3 and TRBJ1-3, with TRBD1 matching over 9 bases. Germline V gene data show CDR1 as LGHNA and CDR2 as YSLEER. V was clipped by 0 bases and J by 3 bases; unmatched bases: 9. The CDR3 runs to 18 residues. The CDR3 DNA reads TGCGCCAGCAGCCAAGAGCCTTCTACAGGGGGCTTTGGAAACACCATATATTTT. Translated, it gives CASSQEPSTGGFGNTIYF.

The V call is TRBV19, the J call TRBJ2-1; D might be TRBD2 (6 bases). The CDR3 is made up of 13 amino acids. Trimming removed 0 bases at V and 6 bases at J, with 6 bases between. The germline CDR1 and CDR2 sequences are LNHDA and SQIVND (reference sequence). The CDR3 sequence is CASSIETSNEQFF. CDR3 coding DNA: TGTGCCAGTAGTATAGAGACTAGCAATGAGCAGTTCTTC.

This chain connects TRBV21-1 to TRBJ2-5; the table's D call of TRBD1 was not tested on the DNA. TRBV21-1 is designated a pseudogene. The CDR3 length is 13 residues. The CDR3 DNA follows: TGTGCCAGCACCCCTGGGCCCCAAGAGACCCAGTACTTC. Protein sequence: CASTPGPQETQYF.

The rearrangement joins TRBV19 to TRBJ2-5; D is unclear. Germline values: CDR1 LNHDA, CDR2 SQIVND (reference sequence). This CDR3 region has 14 residues. V was shortened by 1 base and J by 5 bases, with 11 bases between the two germline ends. The CDR3 nucleotides are TGTGCCAGTAGTATAGTGTCAGTAGGGGAGACCCAGTACTTC. Encoded protein: CASSIVSVGETQYF.

DNA for the CDR3: TGTGCCATCAGTGAGTTTGGGGAGACCCAGTACTTC. Its translation: CAISEFGETQYF. This chain uses TRBV10-3 with TRBJ2-5; no clear D gene. Per germline, CDR1 ENHRY and CDR2 SYGVKD. Trimming took off 1 base at V and 5 bases at J, with 5 bases between the two ends. This CDR3 spans 12 amino acids.

This clone appeared a few times. The genes are TRBV6-5 and TRBJ2-7; TRBD2 agrees at 10 bases. V lost 2 bases and J lost 5; bases outside the gene matches: 9. Germline CDR1 is MNHEY and CDR2 is SVGAGI. CDR3 length equals 16 residues. CDR3 sequence: CASSYPPSGGSHEQYF. The DNA for the CDR3 is TGTGCCAGCAGTTACCCGCCTAGCGGGGGTTCACACGAGCAGTACTTC.

This clone showed up just a few times. The rearrangement joins TRBV5-1 to TRBJ1-3, with D possibly being TRBD1 (6 bases). CDR3 size: 18 residues. CDR1 is SGHRS and CDR2 is YFSETQ in the germline V gene. The V gene lost 1 base and the J gene lost 5 bases, with 22 bases spanning the gap. The CDR3 reads CASSLMPHGQNTRNTIYF. The CDR3 DNA reads TGCGCCAGCAGCTTGATGCCCCATGGACAGAATACGAGAAACACCATATATTTT.

CDR3: CASSLAGQYYEQYF. In DNA form, the CDR3 reads TGTGCCAGCAGCTTAGCCGGACAGTACTACGAGCAGTACTTC. This chain uses TRBV7-2 with TRBJ2-7; D perhaps matches TRBD1 (6 bases). This CDR3 has 14 residues. Trimming cost V 0 bases and J 3 bases, with 9 bases left between them. The germline V gene encodes CDR1 SGHTA and CDR2 FQGNSA. The entire variable domain, with the rest obtained from reference TRBV7-2 and TRBJ2-7, is as follows: GAGVSQSPSNKVTEKGKDVELRCDPISGHTALYWYRQSLGQGLEFLIYFQGNSAPDKSGLPSDRFSAERTGGSVSTLTIQRTQQEDSAVYLCASSLAGQYYEQYFGPGTRLTVT.

This clone was counted between two and nine times. The chain uses TRBV5-1 and TRBJ1-2, with D perhaps matching TRBD1 (6 bases). The CDR3 sequence is 15 residues long. The V gene lost 4 bases and the J gene lost 4 bases, with 17 bases spanning the gap. Germline CDR1 and CDR2: SGHRS and YFSETQ. The CDR3 DNA is TGCGCCAGCAGCCCCCAACAGGGAAACGTCTATGGCTACACCTTC. Translation gives CASSPQQGNVYGYTF.

The J gene is TRBJ1-1, the V gene TRBV19, with a tentative D call TRBD1 (5 bases). This CDR3 comprises 18 residues. Germline lookup yields CDR1 LNHDA and CDR2 SQIVND (reference sequence). V was trimmed by 1 base and J by 1 base, leaving 19 bases between them. The chain's CDR3 is CASSIGSAGPNKNTEAFF. CDR3 in DNA: TGTGCCAGTAGTATAGGCTCCGCGGGGCCAAATAAGAACACTGAAGCTTTCTTT.

The gene calls are TRBV6-6 and TRBJ1-1; D is unresolved. Germline V gene data show CDR1 as MNHNY and CDR2 as SVGAGI (reference sequence). The CDR3 is made up of 14 amino acids. Trimming shortened V by 7 bases and J by 1 base, and 13 bases separated the two germline ends. The CDR3 nucleotides are TGTGCCAGCATCCTGGGCTCCAGGAACACTGAAGCTTTCTTT. Translation gives CASILGSRNTEAFF.